This is a list of T cell receptor beta chains from one sample in a study of regulatory T cells in long-lasting Graves disease. MiXCR was run by TCRdb on the multiplex PCR reads, yielding one entry per CDR3 protein. The table lists about 540,000 distinct CDR3 sequences, about 13% of them singletons. The same data also went into a second study, on T cells in Graves' hyperthyroidism and ophthalmopathy.

The specimen was peripheral blood mononuclear cells (PBMCs), collected at new diagnosis, from a patient treated with antithyroid drugs. All receptors come from a man aged 30-40 years with Graves disease. Both conserved end residues are trimmed from each CDR3.

TRBJ1-6	TRBV6-5	ASSYDGRGFSPLH
TRBJ2-3	TRBV5-4	ASTLAGRATDTQY
TRBJ1-1	TRBV2	ASSTRGQKNTEAF
TRBJ2-7	TRBV10-2	ASSPEPGLGGEQY
TRBJ1-1	TRBV24-1	ATSDLVGGAF
TRBJ2-1	TRBV12-3/TRBV12-4	ASSSTTWAPNEQF
TRBJ2-1	TRBV11-3	ASSPPGPSSYNEQF
TRBJ2-2	TRBV10-1	ATRMNTGELF
TRBJ2-3	TRBV7-3	ASSLTAVGGGGTDTQY
TRBJ2-5	TRBV28	ASKIGETQY
TRBJ2-2	TRBV2	ASRRTGPNTGELF
TRBJ2-1	TRBV5-1	ASSPGPVSREQF
TRBJ2-1	TRBV7-2	ASSGLGEQF
TRBJ2-2	TRBV12-3/TRBV12-4	ASSLWQGRNTGELF
TRBJ1-2	TRBV20-1	SATRGQGADYGYT
TRBJ2-2	TRBV18	ASSQSVNTGELF
TRBJ2-7	TRBV20-1	SAVSGADEQY
TRBJ1-3	TRBV10-3	AISESRSTGNTIY
TRBJ2-4	TRBV27	ASSFQGQRNIQY
TRBJ2-7	TRBV4-1	ASSQDVRGPSGIGYEQY
TRBJ1-2	TRBV6-5	ASSYSRQEIRGYT
TRBJ2-1	TRBV29-1	SAKSAGLFNEQF
TRBJ2-1	TRBV2	ASSVAGGKYNEQF
TRBJ2-3	TRBV2	ASSEDGDTDTQY
TRBJ2-1	TRBV12-3/TRBV12-4	ASSQTSGVSYNEQF
TRBJ2-7	TRBV10-1	ASSGDRASYEQY
TRBJ2-1	TRBV20-1	SAHTRGVTYNEQF
TRBJ1-1	TRBV25-1	ASRPIWTGQVTEAF
TRBJ1-1	TRBV5-1	ASSLQGGEAL
TRBJ1-2	TRBV12-3/TRBV12-4	ASSRGEARYGYT
TRBJ2-7	TRBV2	ATNGGALGEQY
TRBJ2-2	TRBV11-2	ASSFEGGELF
TRBJ1-2	TRBV3-1	ASSRDRRLTNYGYT
TRBJ2-7	TRBV9	ASSVEGGRIYEQY
TRBJ1-3	TRBV6-1	ASSESTGTGNTIY
TRBJ2-7	TRBV6-1	ASKRPSFLGQGIYEQY
TRBJ2-5	TRBV27	ASSPGHLQETQY
TRBJ2-3	TRBV20-1	SARVLAGDTQY
TRBJ1-2	TRBV19	ASRHTGSGGYGYT
TRBJ2-1	TRBV6-1	AGSGTVDNEQF
TRBJ1-1	TRBV27	ASSPHREGGGTEAF
TRBJ2-7	TRBV20-1	SARTRDGGYYEQY
TRBJ1-4	TRBV28	ASSSLGQEFPNEKLF
TRBJ2-7	TRBV4-1	ASSHPGQGGRIYEQY
TRBJ2-3	TRBV12-3/TRBV12-4	ASRGPQVGDTQY
TRBJ2-3	TRBV7-2	ASNSGGSTDTQY